A selection of T cell receptor beta chains follows, all from one sample in a study of T cells in Graves' hyperthyroidism and ophthalmopathy. MiXCR was run by TCRdb on the multiplex PCR reads, yielding one entry per CDR3 protein. The table shows about 570,000 distinct CDR3 sequences, with roughly 46% occurring only once. Sequenced: peripheral blood or thyroid tissue (not recorded which). The origin of the receptors is an adult woman with Graves' disease, either hyperthyroidism or ophthalmopathy (not recorded which). CDR3s include the opening cysteine and the closing phenylalanine or tryptophan. D genes are given only for firm matches. Clone size is shown for a subset of rows, as once, few, many or a class of expanded clone.

cdr3_length	j_call	v_call	clone_size	d_call	cdr3_nt	cdr3_aa
16	TRBJ2-5	TRBV27	.	TRBD2	TGTGCCAGCACGGACCGGACGAGCGGGAGGCAAGAGACCCAGTACTTC	CASTDRTSGRQETQYF
14	TRBJ2-7	TRBV11-2	.	.	TGTGCCAGCAGCTTAGAAGCATTTGAGGACGAGCAGTACTTC	CASSLEAFEDEQYF
15	TRBJ2-5	TRBV9	.	.	TGTGCCAGCAGCGTATCTGGGGTCGTCGGGGAGGCCCAGTACTTC	CASSVSGVVGEAQYF
17	TRBJ1-1	TRBV15	.	.	TGTGCCACCAGCAGAGATCGTGAGGGCGATTTGGTCACTGAAGCTTTCTTT	CATSRDREGDLVTEAFF
13	TRBJ2-6	TRBV19	.	.	TGTGCCAGTAGTATATCCGGGGGCAACGTCCTGACTTTC	CASSISGGNVLTF
13	TRBJ1-2	TRBV4-1	.	.	TGCGCCAGCAGCCAAGAGTCAGGGTTTGGCTACACCTTC	CASSQESGFGYTF
15	TRBJ1-6	TRBV4-1	many	.	TGCGCCAGCGACGACAGGAGCTCCTATAATTCACCCCTCCACTTT	CASDDRSSYNSPLHF
13	TRBJ1-1	TRBV7-2	.	.	TGTGCCAGCAACCCCTACCAGAACACTGAAGCTTTCTTT	CASNPYQNTEAFF
16	TRBJ1-5	TRBV19	many	.	TGTGCCAGTAGCAACCCCATCGGCCGGAGCAATCAGCCCCAGCATTTT	CASSNPIGRSNQPQHF
14	TRBJ1-2	TRBV9	once	TRBD1	TGCGCCAGCAGCACCGGACAGGGACTCTATGGCTACACCTTC	CASSTGQGLYGYTF
16	TRBJ1-6	TRBV25-1	.	.	TGTGCCAGCAGTGCTAGGTGGACCGAAAGGAATTCACCCCTCCACTTT	CASSARWTERNSPLHF
12	TRBJ1-1	TRBV29-1	.	.	TGCAGCGACAGACGGGGGGCCACTGAAGCTTTCTTT	CSDRRGATEAFF
13	TRBJ2-1	TRBV5-1	once	.	TGCGCCAGCAGCCTCGAGGGGTGGGATGAGCAGTTCTTC	CASSLEGWDEQFF
12	TRBJ1-5	TRBV7-9	.	.	TGTGCCAGCAGCTTGCGCCAAGAGACCCAGCATTTT	CASSLRQETQHF
12	TRBJ2-5	TRBV29-1	.	.	TGCAGCGTTGTTGCGCCTCAAGAGACCCAGTACTTC	CSVVAPQETQYF
13	TRBJ2-5	TRBV5-5	.	.	TGTGCCAGCAGCTTGCAGGGGACAGAGACCCAGTACTTC	CASSLQGTETQYF
17	TRBJ2-6	TRBV10-3	.	.	TGTGCCATCAGCGCCACCGGGACCTTCTCTGGGGCCAACGTCCTGACTTTC	CAISATGTFSGANVLTF
14	TRBJ2-2	TRBV2	.	.	TGTGCTCGCCGAGGACTGCCGAGCACCGGGGAGCTGTTTTTT	CARRGLPSTGELFF
16	TRBJ1-5	TRBV15	.	.	TGTGCCACCAGCAGGTCGGAGACAGGCCCAAATCAGCCCCAGCATTTT	CATSRSETGPNQPQHF
11	TRBJ1-2	TRBV12-3/TRBV12-4	once	.	TGTGCCAGCGGTGGGACCGGGGGCTACACCTTC	CASGGTGGYTF
15	TRBJ2-5	TRBV2	many	TRBD2	TGTGCCAGCAGTGAACGGACTAGCGGGAGTGAGACCCAGTACTTC	CASSERTSGSETQYF
13	TRBJ1-5	TRBV7-8	.	.	TGTGCCAGCAGACGCCAGGGTTTTCAGCCCCAGCATTTT	CASRRQGFQPQHF
15	TRBJ2-5	TRBV7-3	many	.	TGTGCCAGCAGCTTAGGCATTGGGGGGCGAGAGACCCAGTACTTC	CASSLGIGGRETQYF
13	TRBJ2-7	TRBV5-1	many	.	TGCGCCAGCAGCACTCCAGGGACCTACGAGCAGTACTTC	CASSTPGTYEQYF
10	TRBJ1-2	TRBV25-1	.	.	TGTGCAAGCAGTCCGGTCGGCTACACCTTC	CASSPVGYTF
14	TRBJ2-5	TRBV20-1	many	TRBD2	TGCAGTGCTTCCCAGCTAGCGGGAGGAGAGACCCAGTACTTC	CSASQLAGGETQYF
18	TRBJ1-4	TRBV7-8	.	.	TGTGCCAGCAGCGCAGAGAGGGGGTGGGGGACGACTAATGAAAAACTGTTTTTT	CASSAERGWGTTNEKLFF
13	TRBJ1-2	TRBV12-3/TRBV12-4	many	TRBD1	TGTGCCAGCAGTCCTCTGGACAGGGATGGCTACACCTTC	CASSPLDRDGYTF
14	TRBJ2-5	TRBV2	once	TRBD1	TGTGCCAGCATCGGACAGGGTAGGCATCAGCCCCAGTACTTC	CASIGQGRHQPQYF
15	TRBJ1-2	TRBV6-5	many	TRBD1	TGTGCCAGCAGAGGCGGGACAGGGGGCATAGGTGGCTACACCTTC	CASRGGTGGIGGYTF
14	TRBJ1-6	TRBV10-3	few	TRBD1	TGTGCAGGGGGCGGACGGTCCTATAATTCACCCCTCCACTTT	CAGGGRSYNSPLHF
12	TRBJ1-6	TRBV4-1	many	.	TGCGCCAGCAGGGGCTCGGAATCACCCCTCCACTTT	CASRGSESPLHF
14	TRBJ1-2	TRBV11-2	many	.	TGTGCCAGCAGGAGGATGGGGCAGAGAGGTGGCTACACCTTC	CASRRMGQRGGYTF
17	TRBJ2-2	TRBV4-1	few	.	TGCGCCAGCAGCCGAATTACTAGATTCGCGAACACCGGGGAGCTGTTTTTT	CASSRITRFANTGELFF
13	TRBJ1-2	TRBV7-9	.	.	TGTGCCAGCAGTAAAGGACAGAATGCCGCCTACACCTTC	CASSKGQNAAYTF
18	TRBJ2-2	TRBV4-1	many	TRBD2	TGCGCCAGCAGCCAAGATAGCGGGAGGGCCGCGAACACCGGGGAGCTGTTTTTT	CASSQDSGRAANTGELFF
15	TRBJ1-2	TRBV5-1	.	.	TGCGCCAGCAGCTTGTCGGCAGGGGAAAACTATGGCTACACCTTC	CASSLSAGENYGYTF
12	TRBJ2-5	TRBV29-1	.	.	TGCAGCGCTCGGAGTACACAAGAGACCCAGTACTTC	CSARSTQETQYF
11	TRBJ1-1	TRBV27	few	.	TGTGCCAGCAGTGGAAACACTGAAACTTTCTTT	CASSGNTETFF
11	TRBJ2-1	TRBV10-3	.	.	TGTGCCCTCGGGGGAAGGTCTGAGCAGTTCTTC	CALGGRSEQFF
13	TRBJ2-7	TRBV10-2	many	TRBD1	TGCGCCAGCCGAGAAGGGGACAGTAGGGAGCAGTACTTC	CASREGDSREQYF
13	TRBJ2-7	TRBV25-1	.	TRBD2	TGTGCCAGCAGTTTACTAGCGGGGGGCGAGCAGTACTTC	CASSLLAGGEQYF
19	TRBJ2-2	TRBV6-2/TRBV6-3	few	TRBD2	TGTGCCAGCAGCCAAACCCGACTAGCGGGTCCCGCGAACACCGGGGAGCTGTTTTTT	CASSQTRLAGPANTGELFF
14	TRBJ1-5	TRBV27	many	TRBD1	TGTGCCAGTCGACCTCAAACAGGGGGACAGCCCCAGCATTTT	CASRPQTGGQPQHF
16	TRBJ1-2	TRBV5-1	many	.	TGCGCCAGCAGCTTGGCTGTCTATCAGGGAAGCTATGGCTACACCTTC	CASSLAVYQGSYGYTF
15	TRBJ2-7	TRBV2	.	.	TGTGCCAGCAGCAGCGAGCTAGTGAACCCCTACGAGCAGTACTTC	CASSSELVNPYEQYF
14	TRBJ1-1	TRBV29-1	.	.	TGCAGCGTTCCCAGGGGAGGTTTGAACACTGAAGCTTTCTTT	CSVPRGGLNTEAFF
16	TRBJ2-7	TRBV12-3/TRBV12-4	once	TRBD1	TGTGCCAGCAGTTGGCCGGGACAGGGGAACGGCTACGAGCAGTACTTC	CASSWPGQGNGYEQYF
14	TRBJ1-4	TRBV2	.	.	TGTGCCAGCAGTGCCGGGCAGCTTAATGAAAAACTGTTTTTT	CASSAGQLNEKLFF
15	TRBJ2-7	TRBV30	.	TRBD2	TGTGCCTGGAGTTCCCTAGCGGGAGGGCCCTACGAGCAGTACTTC	CAWSSLAGGPYEQYF
13	TRBJ1-1	TRBV10-2	once	.	TGCGCCAGCAGTGCCTGGACCGACACTGAAGCTTTCTTT	CASSAWTDTEAFF